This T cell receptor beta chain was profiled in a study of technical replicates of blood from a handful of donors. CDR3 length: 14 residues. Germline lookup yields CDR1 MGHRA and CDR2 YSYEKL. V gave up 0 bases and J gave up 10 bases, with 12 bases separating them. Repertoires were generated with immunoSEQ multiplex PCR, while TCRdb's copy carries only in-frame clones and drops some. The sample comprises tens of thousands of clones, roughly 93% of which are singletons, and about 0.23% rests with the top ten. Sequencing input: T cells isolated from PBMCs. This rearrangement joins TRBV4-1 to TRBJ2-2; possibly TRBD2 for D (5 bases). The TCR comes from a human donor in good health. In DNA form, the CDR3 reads TGCGCCAGCAGCCAAGATGATAGGAGGAAGGAGCTGTTTTTT. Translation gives CASSQDDRRKELFF.